This T cell receptor (beta chain) comes out of a study of T cells in localized non-small cell lung cancer. Points from the study as a whole: Appearance in adjacent lung was seen for a median about 60 of the top 100 tumor clones. Tumor samples were not multi-region, leaving intratumor heterogeneity unexcluded. Among the tissues sampled, uninvolved adjacent lung had the highest T cell clonality, above tumor.

In the case of this clone: What it binds is unknown.

Some clones are missing from TCRdb's copy, which holds only in-frame ones; the method was immunoSEQ multiplex PCR. Of 20,000 to 30,000 clones detected, roughly nine tenths appear once; the ten largest clones hold 0.9% to 1.4%. The CDR3 totals 16 residues. Germline loops: CDR1 MDHEN, CDR2 SYDVKM. Germline trimming cut 8 bases from V and 1 base from J; bases unmatched to any gene: 6. The chain joins TRBV28 to TRBJ2-6; 9 bases align to TRBD2. This clonotype was obtained from a woman aged 35 to 70 with stage I lung adenocarcinoma. The sample consisted of peripheral blood, taken before any cancer treatment. For the CDR3, the DNA is TGTGCCAGCTTTGCTAGCGGGGATTCTGGGGCCAACGTCCTGACTTTC. It translates to CASFASGDSGANVLTF.